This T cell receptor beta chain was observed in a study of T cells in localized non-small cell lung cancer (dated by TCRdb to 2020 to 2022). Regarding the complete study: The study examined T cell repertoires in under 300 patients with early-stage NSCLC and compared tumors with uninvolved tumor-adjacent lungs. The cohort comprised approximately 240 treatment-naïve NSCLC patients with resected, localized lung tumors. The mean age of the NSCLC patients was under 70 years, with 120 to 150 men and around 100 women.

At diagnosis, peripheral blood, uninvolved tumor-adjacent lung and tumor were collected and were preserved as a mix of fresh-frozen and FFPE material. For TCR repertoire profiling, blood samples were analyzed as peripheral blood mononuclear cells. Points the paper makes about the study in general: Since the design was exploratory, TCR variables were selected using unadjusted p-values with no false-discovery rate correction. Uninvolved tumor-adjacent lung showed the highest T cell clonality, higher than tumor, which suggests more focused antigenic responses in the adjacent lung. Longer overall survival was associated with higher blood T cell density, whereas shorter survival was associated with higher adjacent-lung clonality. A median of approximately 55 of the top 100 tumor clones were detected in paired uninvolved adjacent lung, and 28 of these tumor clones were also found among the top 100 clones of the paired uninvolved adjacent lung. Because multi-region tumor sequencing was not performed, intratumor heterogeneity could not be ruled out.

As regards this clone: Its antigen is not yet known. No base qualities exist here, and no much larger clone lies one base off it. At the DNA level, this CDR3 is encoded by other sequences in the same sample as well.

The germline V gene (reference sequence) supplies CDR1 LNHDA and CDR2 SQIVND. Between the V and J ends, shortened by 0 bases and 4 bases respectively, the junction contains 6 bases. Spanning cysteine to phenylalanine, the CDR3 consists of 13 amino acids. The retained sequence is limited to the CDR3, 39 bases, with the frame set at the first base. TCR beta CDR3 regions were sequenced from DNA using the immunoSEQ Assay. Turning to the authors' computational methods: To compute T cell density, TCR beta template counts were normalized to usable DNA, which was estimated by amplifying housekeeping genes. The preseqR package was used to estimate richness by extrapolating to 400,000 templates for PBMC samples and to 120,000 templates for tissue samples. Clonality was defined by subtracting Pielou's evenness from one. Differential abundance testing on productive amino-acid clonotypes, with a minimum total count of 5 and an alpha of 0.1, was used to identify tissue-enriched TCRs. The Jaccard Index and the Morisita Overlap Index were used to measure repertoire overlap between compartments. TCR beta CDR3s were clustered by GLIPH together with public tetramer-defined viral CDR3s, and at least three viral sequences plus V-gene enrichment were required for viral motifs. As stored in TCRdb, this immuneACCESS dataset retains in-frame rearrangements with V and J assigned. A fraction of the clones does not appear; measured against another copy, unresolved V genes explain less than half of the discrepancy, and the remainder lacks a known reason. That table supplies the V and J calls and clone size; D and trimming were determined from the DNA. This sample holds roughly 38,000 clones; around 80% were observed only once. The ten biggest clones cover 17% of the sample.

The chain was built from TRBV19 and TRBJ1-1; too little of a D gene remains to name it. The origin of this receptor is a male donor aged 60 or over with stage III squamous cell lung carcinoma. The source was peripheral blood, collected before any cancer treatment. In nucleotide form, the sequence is TGTGCCAGTAGTATAGATCTGGCCACTGAAGCTTTCTTT. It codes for CASSIDLATEAFF.